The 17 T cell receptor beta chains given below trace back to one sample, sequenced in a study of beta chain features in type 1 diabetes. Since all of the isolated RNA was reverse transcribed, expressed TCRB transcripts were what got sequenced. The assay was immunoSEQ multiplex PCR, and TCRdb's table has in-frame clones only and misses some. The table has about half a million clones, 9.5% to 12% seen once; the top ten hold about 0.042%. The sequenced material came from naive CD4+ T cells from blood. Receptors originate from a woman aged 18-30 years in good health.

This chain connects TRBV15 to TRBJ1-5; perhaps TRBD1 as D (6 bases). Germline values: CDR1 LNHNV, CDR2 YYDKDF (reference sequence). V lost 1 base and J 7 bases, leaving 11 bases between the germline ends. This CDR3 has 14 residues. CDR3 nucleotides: TGTGCCACCAGCAGAGTTCCAGGGGCCCAGCCCCAGCATTTT. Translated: CATSRVPGAQPQHF. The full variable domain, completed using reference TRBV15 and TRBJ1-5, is DAMVIQNPRYQVTQFGKPVTLSCSQTLNHNVMYWYQQKSSQAPKLLFHYYDKDFNNEADTPDNFQSRRPNTSFCFLDIRSPGLGDTAMYLCATSRVPGAQPQHFGDGTRLSIL.

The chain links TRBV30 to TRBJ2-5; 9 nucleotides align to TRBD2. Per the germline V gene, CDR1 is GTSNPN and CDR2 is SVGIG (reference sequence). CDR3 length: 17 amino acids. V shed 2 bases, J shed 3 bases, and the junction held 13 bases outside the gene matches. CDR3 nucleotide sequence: TGTGCCTGGAGTCGACTAGCCCGGACTAGCGTAAAAGAGACCCAGTACTTC. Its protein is CAWSRLARTSVKETQYF.

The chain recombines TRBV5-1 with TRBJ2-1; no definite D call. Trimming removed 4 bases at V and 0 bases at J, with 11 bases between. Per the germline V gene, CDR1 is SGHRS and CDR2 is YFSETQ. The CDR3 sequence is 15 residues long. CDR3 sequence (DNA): TGCGCCAGCAGCCCGATAGGATACTCCTACAATGAGCAGTTCTTC. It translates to CASSPIGYSYNEQFF.

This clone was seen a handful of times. CDR3 sequence (DNA): TGTGCCAGCAGTTCAAGAACTGGGGCCAACGTCCTGACTTTC. Its protein product is CASSSRTGANVLTF. The rearrangement joins TRBV6-5 to TRBJ2-6, with no clear D. Germline CDR1 reads MNHEY; CDR2 reads SVGAGI. The CDR3 has 14 amino acids. V was pared by 4 bases and J by 2 bases, with 6 bases between.

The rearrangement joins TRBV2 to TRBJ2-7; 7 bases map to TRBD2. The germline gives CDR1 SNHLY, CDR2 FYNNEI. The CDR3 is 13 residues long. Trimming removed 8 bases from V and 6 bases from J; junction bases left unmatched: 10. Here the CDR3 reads CASRVAGGGEQYF. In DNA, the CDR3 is TGTGCCAGCCGAGTAGCGGGCGGAGGCGAGCAGTACTTC.

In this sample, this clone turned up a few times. CDR3 in amino acids: CASSESCRRYEQYF. CDR3 DNA: TGCGCCAGCAGTGAGTCTTGCAGACGGTACGAGCAGTACTTC. The rearrangement uses TRBV10-1 and TRBJ2-7; D is undetermined. Trimming took 0 bases from V and 4 from J, leaving 10 bases between them. The CDR3 runs to 14 residues. The germline gives CDR1 WNHNN, CDR2 SYGVQD (reference sequence).

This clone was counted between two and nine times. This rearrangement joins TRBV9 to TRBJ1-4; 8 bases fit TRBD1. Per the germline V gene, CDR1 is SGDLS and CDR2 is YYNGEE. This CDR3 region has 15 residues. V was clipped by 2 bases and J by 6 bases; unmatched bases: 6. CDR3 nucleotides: TGTGCCAGCAGCGTCGGACAGGGTCGGGATGAAAAACTGTTTTTT. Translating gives CASSVGQGRDEKLFF.

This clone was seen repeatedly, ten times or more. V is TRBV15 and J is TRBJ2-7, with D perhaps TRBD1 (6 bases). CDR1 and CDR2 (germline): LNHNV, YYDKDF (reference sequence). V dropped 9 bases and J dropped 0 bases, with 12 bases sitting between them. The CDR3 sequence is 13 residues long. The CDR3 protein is CATRQASSYEQYV. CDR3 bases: TGTGCCACGAGACAGGCCAGCTCCTACGAGCAGTACGTC.

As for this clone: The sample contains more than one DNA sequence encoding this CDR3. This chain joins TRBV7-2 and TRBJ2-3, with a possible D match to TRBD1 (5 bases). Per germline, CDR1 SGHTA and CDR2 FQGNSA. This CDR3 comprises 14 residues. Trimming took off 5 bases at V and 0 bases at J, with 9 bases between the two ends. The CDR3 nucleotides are TGTGCCAGCAGCGCGCAGGGTAGCACAGATACGCAGTATTTT. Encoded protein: CASSAQGSTDTQYF.

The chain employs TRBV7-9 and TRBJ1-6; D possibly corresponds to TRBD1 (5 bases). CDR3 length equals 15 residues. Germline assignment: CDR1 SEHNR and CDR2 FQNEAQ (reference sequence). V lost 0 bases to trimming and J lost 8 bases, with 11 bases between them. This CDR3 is CASSLARGAHSPLHF. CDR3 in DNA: TGTGCCAGCAGCTTAGCGCGCGGGGCCCATTCACCCCTCCACTTT.

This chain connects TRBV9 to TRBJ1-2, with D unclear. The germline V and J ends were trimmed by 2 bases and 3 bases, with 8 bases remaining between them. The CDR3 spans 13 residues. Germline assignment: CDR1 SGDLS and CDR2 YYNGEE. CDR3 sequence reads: CASSVELDYGYTF. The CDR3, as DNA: TGTGCCAGCAGCGTGGAACTGGACTATGGCTACACCTTC. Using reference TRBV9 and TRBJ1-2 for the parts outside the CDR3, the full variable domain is DSGVTQTPKHLITATGQRVTLRCSPRSGDLSVYWYQQSLDQGLQFLIQYYNGEERAKGNILERFSAQQFPDLHSELNLSSLELGDSALYFCASSVELDYGYTFGSGTRLTVV.

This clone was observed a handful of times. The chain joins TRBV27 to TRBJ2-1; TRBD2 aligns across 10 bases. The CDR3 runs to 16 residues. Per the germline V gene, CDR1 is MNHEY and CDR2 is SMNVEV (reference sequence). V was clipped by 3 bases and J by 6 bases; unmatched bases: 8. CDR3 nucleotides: TGTGCCAGCAGTTTCTTGCGGACTAGCGGTATCAATGAGCAGTTCTTC. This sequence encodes CASSFLRTSGINEQFF.

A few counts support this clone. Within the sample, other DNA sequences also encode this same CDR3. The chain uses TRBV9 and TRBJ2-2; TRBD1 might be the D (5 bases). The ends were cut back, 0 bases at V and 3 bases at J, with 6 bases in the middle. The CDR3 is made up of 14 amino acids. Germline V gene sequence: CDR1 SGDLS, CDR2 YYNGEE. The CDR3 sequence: CASSVGGYTGELFF. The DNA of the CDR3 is TGTGCCAGCAGCGTAGGGGGCTACACCGGGGAGCTGTTTTTT.

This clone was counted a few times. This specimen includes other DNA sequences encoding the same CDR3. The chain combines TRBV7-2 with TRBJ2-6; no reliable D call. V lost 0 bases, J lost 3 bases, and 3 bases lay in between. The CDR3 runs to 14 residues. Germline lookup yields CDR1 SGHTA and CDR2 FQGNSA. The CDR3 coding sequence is TGTGCCAGCAGCTTAGCTAGTGGGGCCAACGTCCTGACTTTC. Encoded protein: CASSLASGANVLTF.

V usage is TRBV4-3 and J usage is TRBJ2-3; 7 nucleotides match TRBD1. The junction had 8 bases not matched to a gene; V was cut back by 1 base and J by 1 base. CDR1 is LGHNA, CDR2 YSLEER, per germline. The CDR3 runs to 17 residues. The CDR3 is CASSQVQGEWGTDTQYF. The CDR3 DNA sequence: TGCGCCAGCAGCCAAGTCCAGGGGGAATGGGGCACAGATACGCAGTATTTT.

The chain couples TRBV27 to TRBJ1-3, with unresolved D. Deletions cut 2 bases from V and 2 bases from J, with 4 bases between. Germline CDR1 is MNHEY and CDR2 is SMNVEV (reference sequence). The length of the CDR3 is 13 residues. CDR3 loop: CASSLGAGNTIYF. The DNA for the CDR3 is TGTGCCAGCAGTTTAGGCGCTGGAAACACCATATATTTT.

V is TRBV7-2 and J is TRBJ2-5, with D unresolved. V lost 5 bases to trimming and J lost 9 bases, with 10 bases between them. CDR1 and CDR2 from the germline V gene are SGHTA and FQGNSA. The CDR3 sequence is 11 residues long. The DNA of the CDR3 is TGTGCCAGCAGCACCGGCAATTCCCAGTACTTC. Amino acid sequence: CASSTGNSQYF. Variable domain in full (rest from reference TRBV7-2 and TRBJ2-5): GAGVSQSPSNKVTEKGKDVELRCDPISGHTALYWYRQSLGQGLEFLIYFQGNSAPDKSGLPSDRFSAERTGGSVSTLTIQRTQQEDSAVYLCASSTGNSQYFGPGTRLLVL.